This T cell receptor (beta chain) was captured by sequencing in a study of blood T cell repertoires in COVID-19. Study-wide context: The United States, Italy and Spain supplied acute and convalescent COVID-19 samples. The analysed material was cDNA or gDNA that came from T cells, B-cell-depleted T cells, or PBMCs.

As originally analysed: Reference gene primer amplification gave nucleated cell count estimates. Sequencing was performed with immunoSEQ multiplex PCR; in TCRdb, only in-frame clones are kept and a portion is missing. The DNA was the basis for D and trimming; V, J and clone size are from that table. The sample yields some 120,000 clones, about 88% seen once. The CDR3 covers 18 residues. CDR1 and CDR2 (germline): LNHNV, YYDKDF (reference sequence). Trimming removed 5 bases from V and 1 base from J; junction bases left unmatched: 15. This chain connects TRBV15 to TRBJ2-5, with 8 bases aligning to TRBD1. Material: peripheral blood. The sequence was collected from a human donor in a cohort sampled during active COVID-19. This chain's CDR3 is CATSVSWAGGYSQETQYF. CDR3 in DNA: TGTGCCACCAGCGTTAGTTGGGCAGGGGGCTATAGCCAAGAGACCCAGTACTTC.